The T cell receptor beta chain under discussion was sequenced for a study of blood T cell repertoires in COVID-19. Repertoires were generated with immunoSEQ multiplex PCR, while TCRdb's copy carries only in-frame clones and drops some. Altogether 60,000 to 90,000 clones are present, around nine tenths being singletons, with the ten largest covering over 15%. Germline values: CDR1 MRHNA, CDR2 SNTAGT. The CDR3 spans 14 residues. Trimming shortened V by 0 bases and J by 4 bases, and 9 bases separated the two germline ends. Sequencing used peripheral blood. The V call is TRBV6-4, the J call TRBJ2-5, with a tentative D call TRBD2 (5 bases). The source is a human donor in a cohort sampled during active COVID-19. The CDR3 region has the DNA TGTGCCAGCAGTGACTCGATTGGGAGAGAGACCCAGTACTTC. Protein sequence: CASSDSIGRETQYF.